These 32 T cell receptor beta chains originate from one sample sequenced in a study of T cells in Graves' hyperthyroidism and ophthalmopathy. TCR beta CDR3 regions were amplified from RNA. The TCR CDR3 first-round RT-PCR relied on the HTBI primer set. TCRdb analysed the multiplex PCR reads with MiXCR anew, one entry per CDR3 protein. Of roughly 300,000 distinct CDR3 sequences listed, 15% to 20% were seen once; the top ten hold around 47%. The sequencing sample was made of blood. These receptor sequences come from a woman between 50 and 59 years old with Graves' hyperthyroidism.

There are a few counts of this clonotype. The chain couples TRBV6-1 to TRBJ2-3; 7 bases map to TRBD1. The CDR3 runs 14 residues. Germline V gene lookup returns CDR1 MNHNS and CDR2 SASEGT. Trimming removed 7 bases from V and 0 bases from J; junction bases left unmatched: 4. In DNA form, the CDR3 reads TGTGCCAGCATCCGACAGGGTAGCACAGATACGCAGTATTTT. This codes for CASIRQGSTDTQYF.

V gene TRBV27 combines with J gene TRBJ2-3; D uncertain. Trimming removed 5 bases from V and 0 bases from J, with 9 bases in between. Germline V gives CDR1 MNHEY, CDR2 SMNVEV (reference sequence). CDR3 length: 14 amino acids. In DNA form, the CDR3 reads TGTGCCAGCAGTGAGACTCCGAGCACAGATACGCAGTATTTT. Translation: CASSETPSTDTQYF.

The J gene is TRBJ2-2, the V gene TRBV7-3; unclear D gene. The CDR3 runs 14 residues. From germline, CDR1 is SGHTA and CDR2 FQGTGA. The V end was cut by 0 bases, the J end by 7 bases, with 9 bases between. The CDR3 is CASSLTNQVGELFF. CDR3 coding DNA: TGTGCCAGCAGCTTAACTAATCAGGTCGGGGAGCTGTTTTTT.

In its sample, this clonotype was seen many times. The gene calls are TRBV7-3 and TRBJ2-3; D assignment may be TRBD1 or TRBD2 (6 bases each). This CDR3 region has 14 residues. Germline-derived CDR1 and CDR2 are SGHTA and FQGTGA. With 5 bases removed from V and 4 bases from J, the gap between germline ends came to 13 bases. In DNA, the CDR3 is TGTGCCAGCAGCCCTCTCGGGGGCCCAGATACGCAGTATTTT. It codes for CASSPLGGPDTQYF.

This clonotype was counted between two and nine times. The chain recombines TRBV7-2 with TRBJ2-1; D remains unclear. This CDR3 has 13 amino acids. Germline V gene data show CDR1 as SGHTA and CDR2 as FQGNSA. V shed 4 bases and J shed 6 bases, with 10 bases lying between them. This CDR3 reads CASSSLLTNEQFF. The CDR3 nucleotides are TGTGCCAGCAGCTCCTTACTTACCAATGAGCAGTTCTTC.

This clonotype was counted ten times or more. The chain carries TRBV5-4 and TRBJ1-4; TRBD1 matches at 7 bases. Germline CDR1 and CDR2: SGHNT and YYREEE (reference sequence). Germline trimming cut 4 bases from V and 4 bases from J; bases unmatched to any gene: 4. The CDR3 totals 14 residues. CDR3 bases: TGTGCCAGCAGCCACCGGGACAGTAATGAAAAACTGTTTTTT. Its protein is CASSHRDSNEKLFF.

The CDR3 region is CASTRGLAGPDTQYF. In DNA form, the CDR3 reads TGTGCCAGCACTAGAGGACTAGCGGGGCCAGATACGCAGTATTTT. The chain employs TRBV6-1 and TRBJ2-3; 12 bases agree with TRBD2. This CDR3 contains 15 residues. The V gene's germline CDR1 is MNHNS and CDR2 SASEGT. The J segment lost 4 bases and the V segment lost 7 bases, leaving 6 bases of the junction unmatched.

This sequence joins TRBV6-1 and TRBJ2-7; D gene ambiguous. The CDR3 is made up of 11 amino acids. Deletions cut 6 bases from V and 6 bases from J, with 9 bases between. Germline V gene lookup returns CDR1 MNHNS and CDR2 SASEGT. The CDR3, as DNA: TGTGCCAGCAGCTTGGGCCTCGAGCAGTACGTC. This codes for CASSLGLEQYV.

V is TRBV7-9 and J is TRBJ1-2; the D gene is possibly TRBD1 (6 bases). Trimming removed 0 bases at V and 4 bases at J, with 12 bases between. The germline gives CDR1 SEHNR, CDR2 FQNEAQ (reference sequence). The CDR3 spans 15 residues. DNA of the CDR3: TGTGCCAGCAGCTTAGCCGGGGGCTGGGGCTATGGCTACACCTTC. It encodes CASSLAGGWGYGYTF.

The sample holds a few counts of this clonotype. The rearrangement links TRBV28 to TRBJ1-5, with D perhaps matching TRBD1 (5 bases). V lost 0 bases, J lost 12 bases, and 18 bases lay in between. Germline loops: CDR1 MDHEN, CDR2 SYDVKM. The CDR3 length is 15 residues. The DNA for the CDR3 is TGTGCCAGCAGTTTATGGGGGACGGCCTCAGGTCACCAGCATTTT. Encoded protein: CASSLWGTASGHQHF. Drawing the rest from reference TRBV28 and TRBJ1-5, the complete variable domain is DVKVTQSSRYLVKRTGEKVFLECVQDMDHENMFWYRQDPGLGLRLIYFSYDVKMKEKGDIPEGYSVSREKKERFSLILESASTNQTSMYLCASSLWGTASGHQHFGDGTRLSIL.

This clonotype was picked up many times. The chain has TRBV11-2 and TRBJ2-5; D gene ambiguous. CDR1 is SGHAT, CDR2 FQNNGV, per germline. The V gene lost 2 bases and the J gene lost 5 bases, with 9 bases spanning the gap. The CDR3 totals 13 residues. The CDR3 loop is CASSLTTAETQYF. As DNA, the CDR3 is TGTGCCAGCAGCTTAACTACGGCGGAGACCCAGTACTTC.

The chain is built from TRBV9 and TRBJ2-1; no firm D call. Germline CDR1 SGDLS, CDR2 YYNGEE. The CDR3 runs 15 residues. V gave up 0 bases and J gave up 5 bases, with 12 bases separating them. CDR3 sequence (DNA): TGTGCCAGCAGCGTAGAGGCTAGAGGAAACAATGAGCAGTTCTTC. Protein sequence: CASSVEARGNNEQFF.

In its sample, this clonotype was seen a few times. The chain recombines TRBV29-1 with TRBJ1-1, with no clear D. The CDR3 is 13 amino acids. V lost 4 bases and J 0 bases, leaving 9 bases between the germline ends. Per germline, CDR1 SQVTM and CDR2 ANQGSEA. The CDR3 spells CSVGRRLNTEAFF. The CDR3 DNA sequence: TGCAGCGTTGGTCGGAGATTGAACACTGAAGCTTTCTTT.

The genes are TRBV7-3 and TRBJ2-3, with 12 bases matching TRBD2. The V gene end was trimmed by 5 bases and the J gene end by 6 bases; junction bases not matched to a gene: 12. The V gene's germline CDR1 is SGHTA and CDR2 FQGTGA. The CDR3 has 17 amino acids. CDR3 residues: CASSNPLAGGEVDTQYF. CDR3 in DNA: TGTGCCAGCAGCAACCCCCTAGCGGGGGGGGAGGTGGATACGCAGTATTTT.

There are many counts of this clonotype. A much larger clone differs by one base, so this may be a read error. The chain joins TRBV27 to TRBJ1-1, with D maybe TRBD1 (5 bases). The CDR3 is 14 amino acids. The ends were cut back, 6 bases at V and 0 bases at J, with 11 bases in the middle. Germline V gene sequence: CDR1 MNHEY, CDR2 SMNVEV (reference sequence). The chain's CDR3 is CASSRGTVNTEAFF. CDR3 bases: TGTGCCAGCAGCCGCGGGACGGTGAACACTGAAGCTTTCTTT.

The sample holds many counts of this clonotype. The chain couples TRBV27 to TRBJ2-5; a weak D match, TRBD2 (6 bases). Germline assignment: CDR1 MNHEY and CDR2 SMNVEV (reference sequence). This CDR3 has 15 residues. V was shortened by 5 bases and J by 4 bases, with 17 bases between the two germline ends. The CDR3 region has the DNA TGTGCCAGCAGTCCCGGATTGCGGGGAACAGAGACCCAGTACTTC. As protein: CASSPGLRGTETQYF.

On this clonotype: A much bigger clone sits one base away, suggesting this may be a read error. The chain joins TRBV7-2 to TRBJ1-4, with D maybe TRBD1 (5 bases). The CDR3 sequence is 15 residues long. V lost 2 bases and J lost 6, with 13 bases in between. The germline gives CDR1 SGHTA, CDR2 FQGNSA. As DNA, the CDR3 is TGTGCCAGCAGCTTACCTCGGGGGATTGATGAAAAACTGTTTTTT. It yields the protein CASSLPRGIDEKLFF.

Only a few counts were recorded for this clonotype. The gene calls are TRBV6-1 and TRBJ2-2; D perhaps matches TRBD1 (5 bases). This CDR3 is 14 amino acids long. Per the germline V gene, CDR1 is MNHNS and CDR2 is SASEGT. Trimming took off 6 bases at V and 4 bases at J, with 12 bases between the two ends. The DNA for the CDR3 is TGTGCCAGCAGACCCACACAGGCCACCGGGGAGCTGTTTTTT. The encoded protein is CASRPTQATGELFF.

Regarding this clonotype: One junction end does not reproduce the germline sequence, and a read error may be involved. The chain joins TRBV5-1 to TRBJ2-1; D gene uncertain. The CDR3 totals 11 residues. CDR1 is SGHRS and CDR2 is YFSETQ in the germline V gene. The chain's CDR3 is CASSSMDEQFF. In DNA, the CDR3 is TGTGCCAGCAGCTCAATGGATGAGCAGTTCTTC.

The J gene is TRBJ1-1, the V gene TRBV7-9, with a possible D match to TRBD1 (5 bases). From germline, CDR1 is SEHNR and CDR2 FQNEAQ (reference sequence). Trimming took off 8 bases at V and 1 base at J, with 14 bases between the two ends. The CDR3 spans 14 residues. CDR3 DNA sequence: TGTGCCAGCTCGAACCAGGGATCGAACACTGAAGCTTTCTTT. Translating gives CASSNQGSNTEAFF.

The chain is built from TRBV6-4 and TRBJ2-1; perhaps TRBD2 as D (5 bases). Germline CDR1 is MRHNA and CDR2 is SNTAGT. Trimming took 3 bases from V and 7 from J, leaving 10 bases between them. CDR3 length: 13 amino acids. The CDR3 is CASSETIRNEQFF. The CDR3 DNA sequence: TGTGCCAGCAGTGAGACTATACGGAATGAGCAGTTCTTC.

V is TRBV7-2 and J is TRBJ1-6; D gene unclear. The CDR3 is 14 residues long. The germline CDR1 and CDR2 sequences are SGHTA and FQGNSA. V was trimmed by 2 bases and J by 7 bases, leaving 9 bases between them. CDR3 in amino acids: CASSLSWRNSPLHF. The DNA for the CDR3 is TGTGCCAGCAGCTTAAGTTGGCGCAATTCACCCCTCCACTTT.

This clonotype occurred many times. The genes are TRBV2 and TRBJ1-1; 7 positions agree with TRBD1. V lost 6 bases and J lost 3; bases outside the gene matches: 10. The CDR3 spans 15 residues. Germline loops: CDR1 SNHLY, CDR2 FYNNEI. CDR3: CASRDRQGGYTEAFF. CDR3 DNA sequence: TGTGCCAGCAGGGACAGACAGGGCGGGTACACTGAAGCTTTCTTT.

This clonotype was counted many times. This chain links TRBV2 with TRBJ1-1, with no clear D. Germline-derived CDR1 and CDR2 are SNHLY and FYNNEI. There are 15 residues in the CDR3. V lost 7 bases and J lost 0, with 15 bases in between. The CDR3: CASTFRPAMNTEAFF. The DNA of the CDR3 is TGTGCCAGCACCTTCCGTCCCGCCATGAACACTGAAGCTTTCTTT.

This clonotype occurred a few times. The chain employs TRBV9 and TRBJ2-3; no clear D. V was clipped by 0 bases and J by 5 bases, with 16 bases between them. The CDR3 sequence is 16 residues long. The germline gives CDR1 SGDLS, CDR2 YYNGEE. The CDR3 is CASSVGVLNLVDTQYF. The CDR3 coding sequence is TGTGCCAGCAGCGTAGGGGTTCTAAACTTGGTAGATACGCAGTATTTT. The complete variable domain, with remaining parts taken from reference TRBV9 and TRBJ2-3, reads DSGVTQTPKHLITATGQRVTLRCSPRSGDLSVYWYQQSLDQGLQFLIQYYNGEERAKGNILERFSAQQFPDLHSELNLSSLELGDSALYFCASSVGVLNLVDTQYFGPGTRLTVL.

This clonotype has just a few counts. This chain joins TRBV4-1 and TRBJ2-1; 7 positions match TRBD2. CDR1 and CDR2 from the germline V gene are MGHRA and YSYEKL. This CDR3 is 15 amino acids long. J was trimmed by 2 bases and V by 3 bases; bases with no gene match: 4. The CDR3 DNA is TGCGCCAGCAGCCATCCCGGGACTACCTACAATGAGCAGTTCTTC. Translated, it gives CASSHPGTTYNEQFF.

J is TRBJ2-2 and V is TRBV20-1; D is ambiguous. This CDR3 comprises 15 residues. V gave up 0 bases and J gave up 2 bases, with 10 bases separating them. CDR1 DFQATT and CDR2 SNEGSKA come from the germline V gene (reference sequence). The chain's CDR3 is CSARDRVYNTGELFF. In nucleotides, the CDR3 is TGCAGTGCTAGAGATCGAGTGTATAACACCGGGGAGCTGTTTTTT.

This clonotype came up many times. The CDR3 sequence: CSAKRDSGRWDEQFF. The CDR3 DNA follows: TGCAGTGCAAAGAGGGATAGCGGGAGGTGGGATGAGCAGTTCTTC. The rearrangement uses TRBV20-1 and TRBJ2-1; 10 bases agree with TRBD2. Germline-derived CDR1 and CDR2 are DFQATT and SNEGSKA (reference sequence). J gave up 8 bases and V 6 bases, and 13 bases lay outside the gene matches. CDR3 length equals 15 residues.

This clonotype was picked up a small number of times. The chain has TRBV9 and TRBJ1-2, with D possibly matching TRBD1 (5 bases). The V end lost 3 bases, the J end lost 4 bases, and 13 bases lay between the germline ends. Germline V gene sequence: CDR1 SGDLS, CDR2 YYNGEE. CDR3 size: 14 residues. Written as DNA, the CDR3 is TGTGCCAGCAGCGGCCGAGCGGGGGTCTATGGCTACACCTTC. It yields the protein CASSGRAGVYGYTF.

This clonotype was detected ten times or more. The J gene is TRBJ2-1, the V gene TRBV5-1, with D possibly TRBD2 on 6 matching bases. Looked up from germline, CDR1 is SGHRS and CDR2 is YFSETQ. CDR3 length: 17 amino acids. Between the trimmed V and J ends, which lost 4 bases and 3 bases, there was a span of 20 bases. The CDR3 is CASSLTTGRRGYNEQFF. The CDR3 DNA is TGCGCCAGCAGCCTTACGACCGGGAGAAGGGGCTACAATGAGCAGTTCTTC. Together with reference TRBV5-1 and TRBJ2-1, the CDR3 gives the full variable domain: KAGVTQTPRYLIKTRGQQVTLSCSPISGHRSVSWYQQTPGQGLQFLFEYFSETQRNKGNFPGRFSGRQFSNSRSEMNVSTLELGDSALYLCASSLTTGRRGYNEQFFGPGTRLTVL.

The chain joins TRBV12-5 to TRBJ2-1; D ambiguous. Between the trimmed V and J ends, which lost 1 base and 12 bases, there was a span of 16 bases. The V gene's germline CDR1 is LGHNT and CDR2 FRNRAP. CDR3 size: 14 residues. CDR3 sequence reads: CASGLAPGPLTQFF. The CDR3 nucleotides are TGTGCTAGTGGTTTGGCCCCAGGACCTCTAACGCAGTTCTTC.

There are many counts of this clonotype. CDR3 sequence reads: CSARDRDNGQPQHF. The CDR3 region has the DNA TGCAGTGCTAGAGATCGTGACAATGGGCAGCCCCAGCATTTT. The chain couples TRBV20-1 to TRBJ1-5; D remains ambiguous. With 0 bases removed from V and 7 bases from J, the gap between germline ends came to 13 bases. The CDR3 has 14 amino acids. Germline V lookup: CDR1 DFQATT, CDR2 SNEGSKA (reference sequence).